This TCR beta chain was retrieved from a study of blood T cell repertoires in COVID-19. Produced via immunoSEQ multiplex PCR; TCRdb's table is partial and in-frame only. The data hold around 220,000 clones, with approximately 84% observed a single time. The source of this sequence is a man between 40 and 49 years old with active or convalescent COVID-19. Sequences were obtained from peripheral blood.

CDR3 DNA: TGTGCCATCAGTGATCCGTGGTTGCGGGGCCCCAACGAGCAGTACTTC. Translation gives CAISDPWLRGPNEQYF. The chain uses TRBV10-3 and TRBJ2-7, with D possibly TRBD2 on 6 matching bases. Trimming took off 3 bases at V and 5 bases at J, with 20 bases between the two ends. The CDR3 is 16 residues long. Germline loops: CDR1 ENHRY, CDR2 SYGVKD.